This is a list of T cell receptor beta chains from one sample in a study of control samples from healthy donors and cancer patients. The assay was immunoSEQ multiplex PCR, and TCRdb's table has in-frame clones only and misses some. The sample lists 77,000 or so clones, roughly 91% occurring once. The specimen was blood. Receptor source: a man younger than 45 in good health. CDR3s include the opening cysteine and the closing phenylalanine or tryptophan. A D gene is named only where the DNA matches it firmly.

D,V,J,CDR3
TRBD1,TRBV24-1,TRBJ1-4,CATSDTRRAGGEKLFF
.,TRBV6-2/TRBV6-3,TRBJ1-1,CASSTPTMNTEAFF
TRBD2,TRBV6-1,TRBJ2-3,CASSGLAGSTADTQYF
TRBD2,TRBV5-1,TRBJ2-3,CASSSGLAGELDTQYF
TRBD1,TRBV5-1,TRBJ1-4,CASSARQGASSTNEKLFF
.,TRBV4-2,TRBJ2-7,CASSQPGEGPSEQYF
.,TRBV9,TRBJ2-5,CASSVKLGQETQYF
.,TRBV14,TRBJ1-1,CASSQVGLKRNTEAFF
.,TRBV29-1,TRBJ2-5,CSVDRDTETQYF
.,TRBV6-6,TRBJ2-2,CASTYPGAAGELFF
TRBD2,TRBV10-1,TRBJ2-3,CASSGACPGGDTQYF
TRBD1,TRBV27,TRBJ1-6,CASSLSGQGAFPLNSPLHF
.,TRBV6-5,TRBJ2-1,CASSYSGPYNEQFF
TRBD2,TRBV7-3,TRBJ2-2,CASSLGLVPGELFF
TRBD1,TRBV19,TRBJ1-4,CASSMTRGQGREKLFF
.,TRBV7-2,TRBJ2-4,CASSLEGGGFFQYF
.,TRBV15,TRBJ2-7,CATSRKKQDPYEQYF
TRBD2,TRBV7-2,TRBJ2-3,CASSETSAKDTQYF
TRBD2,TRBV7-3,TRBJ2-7,CASSSKSRTRDYEQYF
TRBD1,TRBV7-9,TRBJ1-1,CASRSGTGSHEAFF